This TCR beta chain was sequenced for a study of blood T cells in healthy people across ages. In the study overall: With template switching, about one barcoded beta molecule was captured per two T cells.

Alongside a J-beta primer mix, a sample-barcoded 5' primer served in a second PCR lasting about 7 to 12 cycles. At least 2.5 million CDR3-containing paired-end reads were obtained per sample. TCRdb independently ran MiXCR on the 5' RACE reads; one entry per CDR3 protein. Of over a million distinct CDR3 sequences listed, almost 60% are singletons. Trimming removed 3 bases at V and 0 bases at J, with 12 bases between. Germline V gives CDR1 MNHEY, CDR2 SMNVEV (reference sequence). The CDR3 runs to 16 residues. In terms of origin and age, donors were healthy Caucasian individuals from Russia aged 6 to 90.

The TCR originated in a man in his late teens or twenties in good health. The sequencing sample was made of blood. The genes are TRBV27 and TRBJ2-1; D is uncertain. CDR3 DNA: TGTGCCAGCAGTTTCGGGTCCGGTACCTCCTACAATGAGCAGTTCTTC. Residues: CASSFGSGTSYNEQFF.